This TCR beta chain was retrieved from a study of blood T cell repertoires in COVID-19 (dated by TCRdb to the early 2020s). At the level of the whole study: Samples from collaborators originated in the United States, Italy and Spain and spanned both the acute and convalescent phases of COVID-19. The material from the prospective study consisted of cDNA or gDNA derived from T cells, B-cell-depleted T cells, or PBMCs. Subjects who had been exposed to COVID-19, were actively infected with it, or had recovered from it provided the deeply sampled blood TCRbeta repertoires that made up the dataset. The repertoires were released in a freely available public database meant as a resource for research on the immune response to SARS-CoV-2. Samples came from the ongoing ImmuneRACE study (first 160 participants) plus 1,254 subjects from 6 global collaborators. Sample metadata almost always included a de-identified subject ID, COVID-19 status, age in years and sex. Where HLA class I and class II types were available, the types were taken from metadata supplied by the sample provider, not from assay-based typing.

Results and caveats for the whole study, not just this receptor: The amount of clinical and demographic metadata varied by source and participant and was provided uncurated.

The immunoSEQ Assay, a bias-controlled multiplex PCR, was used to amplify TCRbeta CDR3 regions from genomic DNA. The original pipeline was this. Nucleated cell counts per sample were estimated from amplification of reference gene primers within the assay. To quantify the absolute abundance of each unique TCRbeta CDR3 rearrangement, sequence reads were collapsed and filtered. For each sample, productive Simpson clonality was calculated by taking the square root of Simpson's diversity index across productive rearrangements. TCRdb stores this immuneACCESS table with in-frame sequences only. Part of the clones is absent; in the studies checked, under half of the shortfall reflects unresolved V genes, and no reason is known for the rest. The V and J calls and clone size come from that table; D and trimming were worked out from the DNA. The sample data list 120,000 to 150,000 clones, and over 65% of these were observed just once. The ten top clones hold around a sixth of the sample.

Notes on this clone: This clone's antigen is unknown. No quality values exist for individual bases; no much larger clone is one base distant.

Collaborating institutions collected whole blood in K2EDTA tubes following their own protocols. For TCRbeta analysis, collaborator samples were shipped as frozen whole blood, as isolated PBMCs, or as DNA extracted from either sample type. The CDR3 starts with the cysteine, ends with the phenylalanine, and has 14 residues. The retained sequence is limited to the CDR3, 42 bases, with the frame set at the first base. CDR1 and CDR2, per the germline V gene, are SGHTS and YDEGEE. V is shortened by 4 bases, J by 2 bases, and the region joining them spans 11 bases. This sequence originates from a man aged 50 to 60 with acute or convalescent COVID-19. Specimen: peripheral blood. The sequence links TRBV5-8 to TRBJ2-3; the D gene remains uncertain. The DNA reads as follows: TGTGCCAGCAGCCCAATCGGGTTCACAGATACGCAGTATTTT. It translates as CASSPIGFTDTQYF.